The present entry profiles one TCR beta chain with its context. Its antigen is not known. This record belongs to a study of Ad26.COV2.S vaccination and SARS-CoV-2 variants. Notes on the study in general: While placebo recipients had lower spike-specific TCR breadth, vaccine recipients had more. The study found similar non-spike TCR breadth in vaccine and placebo recipients.

Treatment here: around 19 received Ad26.COV2.S at low or high dose, single or two shots; about five received placebo; per-sample allocation not given. Day 63 after the first vaccine or placebo injection was the time point for sampling. At a Boston site, the person donating was an adult of 18-55 years. The V gene's germline CDR1 is SGHTA and CDR2 FQGTGA. The CDR3 extends over 16 amino acids. V lost 5 bases and J lost 0, with 14 bases in between. The assay was immunoSEQ multiplex PCR, and TCRdb's table has in-frame clones only and misses some. The sample holds some 250,000 clones; around 87% are singletons and the top ten take about 10%.

The source is a person aged 18 to 65 who received the Ad26.COV2.S COVID-19 vaccine or a placebo. The material sequenced was peripheral blood, taken in a trial of Ad26.COV2.S vaccine versus placebo. V gene TRBV7-3 combines with J gene TRBJ2-1; D might be TRBD2 (6 bases). The CDR3 spells CASSAGGGSSYNEQFF. The CDR3 DNA sequence: TGTGCCAGCAGCGCCGGGGGAGGAAGCTCCTACAATGAGCAGTTCTTC.